This entry lists 2 T cell receptor beta chains sequenced from one sample in a study of regulatory and conventional T cells in RAG deficiency. The data were produced by immunoSEQ multiplex PCR, yet TCRdb's version contains in-frame clones alone and is incomplete. The sample gives about 20,000 clones, 87% of which show up once; roughly 1.4% is in the top ten. The sorted regulatory T cells were CD4+, CD25-high and CD127-low, with genomic DNA sequenced. The same sample was also used in a study of regulatory T cells. According to that study: Amplification used 52 TRBV primers and 13 TRBJ primers.

The source material was Tregs sorted from blood. These receptors all come from a human donor in good health.

This sequence joins TRBV6-5 and TRBJ2-7, with D perhaps being TRBD1 or TRBD2 (6 bases each). V was clipped by 3 bases and J by 6 bases, with 15 bases between them. This CDR3 is built from 14 residues. The germline V gene has CDR1 MNHEY and CDR2 SVGAGI. CDR3 amino acids: CASSYLGGGIEQYF. The CDR3 DNA sequence: TGTGCCAGCAGTTATCTAGGGGGAGGCATCGAGCAGTACTTC.

This rearrangement joins TRBV7-8 to TRBJ1-1; weak D call: TRBD1 (6 bases). The V and J ends lost 3 bases and 1 base respectively, with 12 bases between them. The CDR3 is 15 residues long. The germline V gene has CDR1 SGHVS and CDR2 FQNEAQ. The CDR3 here is CASSFGGAGNTEAFF. The CDR3 nucleotides are TGTGCCAGCAGCTTTGGGGGCGCGGGGAACACTGAAGCTTTCTTT.